What follows are 24 T cell receptor beta chains derived from one specimen sequenced in a study of beta chain features in type 1 diabetes. The investigators reverse transcribed all of the isolated RNA, so they sequenced expressed TCRB transcripts. Libraries were prepared by immunoSEQ multiplex PCR; TCRdb keeps only in-frame clonotypes and omits some of them. The table includes under 400,000 clones, about 12% detected once. The specimen sequenced was naive CD4+ T cells from blood. Receptors were obtained from a young man in good health.

This clone was recorded a few times. The V gene is TRBV7-2, the J gene TRBJ2-7; D is uncertain. The CDR3 sequence is 11 residues long. V dropped 0 bases and J dropped 12 bases, with 9 bases sitting between them. The germline CDR1 and CDR2 sequences are SGHTA and FQGNSA. The CDR3 here is CASSLAYIWYF. The CDR3 nucleotides read TGTGCCAGCAGCTTAGCCTATATTTGGTACTTC.

The sample holds a few counts of this clone. The genes are TRBV2 and TRBJ2-7; perhaps TRBD2 as D (6 bases). From germline, CDR1 is SNHLY and CDR2 FYNNEI. V shed 6 bases and J shed 2 bases, with 14 bases lying between them. The CDR3 has 14 residues. The CDR3 is CASRARDFAYEQYF. Written as DNA, the CDR3 is TGTGCCAGCAGAGCTCGGGACTTTGCCTACGAGCAGTACTTC.

This chain joins TRBV11-2 and TRBJ2-2, with 14 positions matching TRBD2. With V trimmed by 5 bases and J by 6 bases, 8 bases remained unmatched. The CDR3 has 17 residues. In germline, CDR1 is SGHAT, CDR2 FQNNGV. For the CDR3, the DNA is TGTGCCAGCAGCCTGACTAGCGGGGGGGCGAGGGCCGGGGAGCTGTTTTTT. Protein product: CASSLTSGGARAGELFF.

This clone was seen many times. The CDR3 bases are TGTGCCAGCAGGACCCAGCCTGGGCCTCCTCCCTCGACCCAGTACTTC. Residues: CASRTQPGPPPSTQYF. This rearrangement joins TRBV7-2 to TRBJ2-5; D is undetermined. Germline V CDR1 and CDR2: SGHTA, FQGNSA. This CDR3 is built from 16 residues. Trimming stripped 6 bases from V and 7 bases from J, with 24 bases between.

This clone was detected a few times. CDR3 region: CASSLGTGGQETQYF. Written as DNA, the CDR3 is TGTGCCAGCAGTTTAGGGACAGGGGGCCAAGAGACCCAGTACTTC. This rearrangement joins TRBV27 to TRBJ2-5; TRBD1 matches at 11 bases. Germline V gene sequence: CDR1 MNHEY, CDR2 SMNVEV (reference sequence). This CDR3 spans 15 amino acids. With 2 bases clipped from V and 1 base from J, the junction kept 0 bases outside the gene matches.

This clone was seen a few times. V gene TRBV19 combines with J gene TRBJ2-3; D is unresolved. The CDR3 has 16 residues. V lost 1 base and J 0 bases, leaving 11 bases between the germline ends. Germline assignment: CDR1 LNHDA and CDR2 SQIVND (reference sequence). The CDR3: CASSIGPSESTDTQYF. CDR3 coding DNA: TGTGCCAGTAGTATAGGCCCGAGCGAAAGCACAGATACGCAGTATTTT.

This chain links TRBV30 with TRBJ1-1, with D perhaps TRBD1 (5 bases). Per germline, CDR1 GTSNPN and CDR2 SVGIG (reference sequence). V was clipped by 2 bases and J by 3 bases, with 16 bases between them. The CDR3 runs 15 residues. CDR3 sequence reads: CAWSIGGVRHTEAFF. DNA for the CDR3: TGTGCCTGGAGTATCGGAGGGGTTCGGCACACTGAAGCTTTCTTT.

Here the CDR3 reads CASSPGQGAYSNQPQHF. DNA for the CDR3: TGTGCCAGCTCACCAGGGCAAGGGGCCTATAGCAATCAGCCCCAGCATTTT. This chain connects TRBV18 to TRBJ1-5, with a possible D match to TRBD1 (5 bases). Trimming removed 2 bases at V and 0 bases at J, with 14 bases between. Germline V CDR1 and CDR2: KGHSH, LQKENI. The CDR3 consists of 17 residues.

The J gene is TRBJ1-1, the V gene TRBV7-9; TRBD1 matches at 8 bases. V gave up 5 bases and J gave up 4 bases; unmatched junction bases: 6. CDR3 length: 14 amino acids. CDR1 SEHNR and CDR2 FQNEAQ come from the germline V gene (reference sequence). The CDR3 nucleotides are TGTGCCAGCAGCGAAGGACAGGGCTTCACTGAAGCTTTCTTT. As protein: CASSEGQGFTEAFF.

This clone was picked up a small number of times. This sequence joins TRBV18 and TRBJ1-1; no reliable D call. Germline CDR1 reads KGHSH; CDR2 reads LQKENI. This CDR3 has 11 residues. V gave up 2 bases and J gave up 14 bases, with 12 bases separating them. CDR3 residues: CASSPGAPEFF. Written as DNA, the CDR3 is TGTGCCAGCTCACCAGGAGCTCCGGAGTTCTTT. Combining the CDR3 with reference TRBV18 and TRBJ1-1 gives the whole variable domain NAGVMQNPRHLVRRRGQEARLRCSPMKGHSHVYWYRQLPEEGLKFMVYLQKENIIDESGMPKERFSAEFPKEGPSILRIQQVVRGDSAAYFCASSPGAPEFFGQGTRLTVV.

J is TRBJ2-3 and V is TRBV2; perhaps TRBD2 as D (5 bases). There are 15 residues in the CDR3. The V gene's germline CDR1 is SNHLY and CDR2 FYNNEI. With 2 bases removed from V and 1 base from J, the gap between germline ends came to 10 bases. In nucleotides, the CDR3 is TGTGCCAGCAGTGAAAATAGCGCTCGCACAGATACGCAGTATTTT. Protein: CASSENSARTDTQYF.

A few counts support this clone. The CDR3 DNA is TGTGCCTGGAAATTCTCCGGGCTAGCGGGGGGGAAGTACCAAGAGACCCAGTACTTC. Translated, it gives CAWKFSGLAGGKYQETQYF. This chain connects TRBV30 to TRBJ2-5; TRBD2 matches 12 bases. Germline-derived CDR1 and CDR2 are GTSNPN and SVGIG (reference sequence). Unmatched junction bases numbered 15, after V lost 4 bases and J lost 0 bases. The CDR3 has 19 residues.

In its sample, this clone was seen a few times. The V call is TRBV7-2, the J call TRBJ1-2, with 7 bases that match TRBD1. V lost 8 bases and J lost 7; bases outside the gene matches: 7. This CDR3 has 12 amino acids. Germline V lookup: CDR1 SGHTA, CDR2 FQGNSA. The CDR3 DNA is TGTGCCAGCGGGGCAGGGGGTGGTGGCTACACCTTC. This encodes CASGAGGGGYTF.

The rearrangement uses TRBV7-6 and TRBJ2-7, with 9 bases lining up with TRBD1. V trimming: 3 bases; J trimming: 4 bases; junction bases outside the gene matches: 7. Germline CDR1 and CDR2: SGHVS and FNYEAQ. The CDR3 covers 15 residues. CDR3 nucleotides: TGTGCCAGCAGCTTGGGACAGGGTAGTGGGTACGAGCAGTACTTC. The encoded protein is CASSLGQGSGYEQYF.

On this clone itself: The sample holds other DNA sequences that translate to the same CDR3. The chain couples TRBV18 to TRBJ2-6, with 9 bases identical to TRBD1. The junction had 4 bases not matched to a gene; V was cut back by 4 bases and J by 0 bases. In germline, CDR1 is KGHSH, CDR2 LQKENI. The CDR3 sequence is 17 residues long. The CDR3 protein is CASSRGQGNSGANVLTF. The CDR3 DNA reads as TGTGCCAGCTCACGGGGACAGGGAAACTCTGGGGCCAACGTCCTGACTTTC.

The V and J genes are TRBV27 and TRBJ2-1, with 10 bases lining up with TRBD2. The CDR3 is made up of 16 amino acids. The V segment lost 0 bases and the J segment 4 bases; nucleotides outside the gene matches: 3. CDR1 is MNHEY, CDR2 SMNVEV, per germline (reference sequence). The chain's CDR3 is CASSLSTSGWYNEQFF. The CDR3 DNA reads as TGTGCCAGCAGTTTATCGACTAGCGGGTGGTACAATGAGCAGTTCTTC.

The chain recombines TRBV28 with TRBJ2-7; 9 nucleotides agree with TRBD1. The CDR3 totals 16 residues. Germline V gene sequence: CDR1 MDHEN, CDR2 SYDVKM. Trimming cost V 4 bases and J 4 bases; bases outside gene matches: 11. The CDR3 here is CASSSLGQGKRYEQYF. The CDR3 nucleotides read TGTGCCAGCAGTTCCCTAGGACAGGGGAAAAGGTACGAGCAGTACTTC.

The gene calls are TRBV5-4 and TRBJ2-3, with D maybe TRBD2 (6 bases). Trimming took 4 bases from V and 0 from J, leaving 15 bases between them. This CDR3 comprises 16 residues. CDR1 and CDR2 from the germline V gene are SGHNT and YYREEE (reference sequence). This CDR3 is CASSLPAGRSTDTQYF. The CDR3, as DNA: TGTGCCAGCAGCCTGCCTGCGGGGAGAAGCACAGATACGCAGTATTTT. Filled out from reference TRBV5-4 and TRBJ2-3, the complete variable domain reads ETGVTQSPTHLIKTRGQQVTLRCSSQSGHNTVSWYQQALGQGPQFIFQYYREEENGRGNFPPRFSGLQFPNYSSELNVNALELDDSALYLCASSLPAGRSTDTQYFGPGTRLTVL.

This clone was observed a few times. This sequence joins TRBV9 and TRBJ2-5, with 16 positions matching TRBD2. J was trimmed by 2 bases and V by 2 bases; bases with no gene match: 3. Germline lookup yields CDR1 SGDLS and CDR2 YYNGEE. The CDR3 is made up of 17 amino acids. CDR3: CASSVGTSGGDQETQYF. The CDR3, as DNA: TGTGCCAGCAGCGTTGGGACTAGCGGGGGGGATCAAGAGACCCAGTACTTC.

There are a few counts of this clone. The chain employs TRBV9 and TRBJ2-1, with D perhaps TRBD2 (6 bases). The V end lost 4 bases, the J end lost 6 bases, and 17 bases lay between the germline ends. This CDR3 region has 15 residues. Germline V gene lookup returns CDR1 SGDLS and CDR2 YYNGEE. The CDR3 sequence is CASSPSPGRSNEQFF. CDR3 nucleotide sequence: TGTGCCAGCAGCCCCTCCCCCGGGAGATCCAATGAGCAGTTCTTC. Variable domain in full (rest from reference TRBV9 and TRBJ2-1): DSGVTQTPKHLITATGQRVTLRCSPRSGDLSVYWYQQSLDQGLQFLIQYYNGEERAKGNILERFSAQQFPDLHSELNLSSLELGDSALYFCASSPSPGRSNEQFFGPGTRLTVL.

V usage is TRBV9 and J usage is TRBJ2-3; 10 bases are shared with TRBD2. Germline V lookup: CDR1 SGDLS, CDR2 YYNGEE. After removal of 3 bases from V and 6 bases from J, the junction contained 7 bases not matched to a gene. This CDR3 spans 15 amino acids. The CDR3 region has the DNA TGTGCCAGCAGCGCCGACACTAGCGGGGAGGATACGCAGTATTTT. This encodes CASSADTSGEDTQYF.

The CDR3 sequence is CASRRIGRGLYGYTF. In DNA form, the CDR3 reads TGTGCCAGCAGGCGAATAGGCAGGGGGCTCTATGGCTACACCTTC. This chain links TRBV28 with TRBJ1-2; 8 positions match TRBD1. CDR1 MDHEN and CDR2 SYDVKM come from the germline V gene. This CDR3 contains 15 residues. The junction had 10 bases not matched to a gene; V was cut back by 6 bases and J by 4 bases.

This clone was counted a few times. The chain combines TRBV2 with TRBJ2-2; possibly TRBD2 for D (5 bases). Deletions cut 7 bases from V and 5 bases from J, with 17 bases between. The CDR3 has 15 amino acids. CDR1 and CDR2 from the germline V gene are SNHLY and FYNNEI. The CDR3 nucleotides read TGTGCCAGCACCCGAGGGAGACACCAGACCGGGGAGCTGTTTTTT. Amino acid sequence: CASTRGRHQTGELFF. The full variable domain, completed using reference TRBV2 and TRBJ2-2, is EPEVTQTPSHQVTQMGQEVILRCVPISNHLYFYWYRQILGQKVEFLVSFYNNEISEKSEIFDDQFSVERPDGSNFTLKIRSTKLEDSAMYFCASTRGRHQTGELFFGEGSRLTVL.

This clone has just a few counts. The V call is TRBV5-6, the J call TRBJ2-7, with D possibly being TRBD1 (6 bases). The CDR3 runs to 16 residues. The germline V gene encodes CDR1 SGHDT and CDR2 YYEEEE. Trimming left V 1 base short and J 4 bases short, with 18 bases between. CDR3 region: CASSLTSRQVRYEQYF. CDR3 in DNA: TGTGCCAGCAGCTTGACCTCGCGACAGGTTCGGTACGAGCAGTACTTC.